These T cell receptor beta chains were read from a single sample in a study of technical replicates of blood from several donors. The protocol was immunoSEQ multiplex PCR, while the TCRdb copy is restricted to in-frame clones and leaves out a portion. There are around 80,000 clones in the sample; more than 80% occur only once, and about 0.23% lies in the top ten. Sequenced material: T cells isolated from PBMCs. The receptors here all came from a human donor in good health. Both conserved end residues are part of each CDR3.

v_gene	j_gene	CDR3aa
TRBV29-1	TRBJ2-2	CSVSSGTNTGELFF
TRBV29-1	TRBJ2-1	CSVDVVSGGNEQFF
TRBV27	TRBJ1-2	CASTAAGGAGYTF
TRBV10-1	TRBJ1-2	CASSDPGTGAYGYTF
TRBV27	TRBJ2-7	CASSLHPRQWTYEQYF
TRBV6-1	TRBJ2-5	CASSENSRETQYF
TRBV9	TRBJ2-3	CASSFRSTVADTQYF
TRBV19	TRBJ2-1	CASSPGLVGVNEQFF
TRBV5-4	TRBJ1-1	CASSLAESDTEAFF
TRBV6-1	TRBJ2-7	CASYHRDRSYEQYF
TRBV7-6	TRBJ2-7	CASRQLQGAGEDEQYF
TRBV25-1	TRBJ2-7	CASRSLTYEQYF
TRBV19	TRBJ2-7	CASTTAGTGTYEQYF
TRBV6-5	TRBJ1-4	CASSSQRQGAIEKLFF
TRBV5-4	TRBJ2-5	CASSLGLAGGQETQYF
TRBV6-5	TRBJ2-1	CASSRDSSFNEQFF
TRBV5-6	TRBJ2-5	CASSRPGQGIETQYF
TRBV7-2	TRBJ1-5	CASSSSTYSNQPQHF
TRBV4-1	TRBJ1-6	CASSQVDRGNSPLHF
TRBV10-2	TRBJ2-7	CASSHGDRGFYEQYF
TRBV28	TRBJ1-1	CASSSGQLLMNTEAFF
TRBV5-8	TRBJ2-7	CASSIQGASYEQYF
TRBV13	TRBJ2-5	CASSSWTSGSGQETQYF
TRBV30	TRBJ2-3	CAWRVGKAVGTDTQYF
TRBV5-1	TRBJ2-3	CASSLTGGDTQYF
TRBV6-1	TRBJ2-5	CASSENRGRKKRSQETQYF
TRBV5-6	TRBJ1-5	CASSYLGAQPQHF
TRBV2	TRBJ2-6	CASISGSGANVLTF
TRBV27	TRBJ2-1	CASMSRGRNEQFF
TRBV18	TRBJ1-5	CASSRGPGPLVNQPQHF
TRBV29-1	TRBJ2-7	CSVDLAGDAEQYF
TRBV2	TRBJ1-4	CASTGTGQKLFF
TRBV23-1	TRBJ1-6	CASSQPGQGPIPNSPLHF
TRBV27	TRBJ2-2	CASTTLTGLYTGELFF
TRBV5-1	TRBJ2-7	CASSFSGKSYEQYF
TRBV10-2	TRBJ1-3	CASKTGFIDTIYF
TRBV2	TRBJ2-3	CARGLAGETDTQYF
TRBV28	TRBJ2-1	CASSTSGRNEQFF
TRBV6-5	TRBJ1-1	CASDRVGNTGEAFF
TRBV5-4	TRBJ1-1	CASSLLWGGFGGDTEAFF
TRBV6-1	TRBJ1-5	CASSAYRESNQPQHF
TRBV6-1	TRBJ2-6	CASSEMGSGANVLTF
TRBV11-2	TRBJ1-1	CASSTIFDTEAFF
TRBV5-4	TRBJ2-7	CASRGGTASSYEQYF
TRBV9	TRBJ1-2	CASSPAVTYGYTF
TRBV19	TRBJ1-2	CASSIGQGLTNYGYTF
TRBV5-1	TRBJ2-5	CASHYPTGGTQETQYF
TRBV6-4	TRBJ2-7	CASSAETSSEQYF
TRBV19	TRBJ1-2	CASSSISGDGGSVKGYTF
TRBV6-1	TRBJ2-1	CASSEVGASYNEQFF
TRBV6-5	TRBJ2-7	CASSYRGSYEQYF
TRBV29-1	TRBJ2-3	CSVAAGAKDTQYF
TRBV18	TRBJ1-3	CASSPLGQGLGNTIYF
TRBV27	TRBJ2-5	CASSSYRGEEETQYF
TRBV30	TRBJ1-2	CAWSYLTGAYF
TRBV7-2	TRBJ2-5	CASSSPTSPETQYF
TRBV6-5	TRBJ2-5	CATSPGQETQYF
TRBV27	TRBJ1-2	CASAPIQRGGASIYGYTF
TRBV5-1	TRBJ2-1	CASSPGQGTNEQFF
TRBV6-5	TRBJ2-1	CASRPQDYPSNEQFF